The clone carrying this T cell receptor beta chain was found a few times. Full-length variable regions came from constant-region reverse primers plus semi-nested Nested Universal Primer A PCR. TCRdb processed the 5' RACE reads anew with MiXCR; each CDR3 protein has one entry. The table lists about 34,000 distinct CDR3 sequences, approximately 24% of them singletons. This CDR3 region has 16 residues. The germline CDR1 and CDR2 sequences are MGHRA and YSYEKL. V dropped 1 base and J dropped 0 bases, with 13 bases sitting between them. J is TRBJ2-7 and V is TRBV4-1; D may be TRBD2 (6 bases). The TCR was taken from a female donor with breast cancer. Specimen: naive CD4+ T cells sorted from a lymph node. Subset: naive CD4+ T cells, CD4+CD45RA+CD25-. CDR3: CASSQADRESSYEQYF. The CDR3 DNA sequence: TGCGCCAGCAGCCAAGCCGATCGGGAGAGCTCCTACGAGCAGTACTTC.